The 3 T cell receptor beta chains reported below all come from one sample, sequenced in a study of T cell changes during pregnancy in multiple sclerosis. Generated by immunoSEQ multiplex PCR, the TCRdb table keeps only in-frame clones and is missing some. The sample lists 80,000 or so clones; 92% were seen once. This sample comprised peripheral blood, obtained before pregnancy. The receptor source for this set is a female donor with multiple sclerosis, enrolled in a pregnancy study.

CDR3 coding DNA: TGTGCCAGCAGCCAACAGGGGGCCGGGCAGCCCCAGCATTTT. The encoded protein is CASSQQGAGQPQHF. This sequence joins TRBV13 and TRBJ1-5, with 9 bases lining up with TRBD1. The CDR3 is 14 amino acids. Germline CDR1 PRHDT, CDR2 FYEKMQ (reference sequence). V lost 5 bases and J lost 7; bases outside the gene matches: 6.

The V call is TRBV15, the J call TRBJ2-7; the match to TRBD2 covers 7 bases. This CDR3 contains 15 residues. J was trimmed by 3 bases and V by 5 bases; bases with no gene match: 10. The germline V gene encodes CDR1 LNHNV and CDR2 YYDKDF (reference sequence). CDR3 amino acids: CATSQSATSRYEQYF. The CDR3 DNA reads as TGTGCCACCAGCCAAAGCGCGACTAGCCGCTACGAGCAGTACTTC.

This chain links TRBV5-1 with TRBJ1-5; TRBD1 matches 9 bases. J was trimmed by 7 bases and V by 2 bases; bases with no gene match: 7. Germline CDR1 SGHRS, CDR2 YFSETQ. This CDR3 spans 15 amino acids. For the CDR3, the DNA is TGCGCCAGCAGCTTAACGGGACAGGGTAGCCAGCCCCAGCATTTT. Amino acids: CASSLTGQGSQPQHF.